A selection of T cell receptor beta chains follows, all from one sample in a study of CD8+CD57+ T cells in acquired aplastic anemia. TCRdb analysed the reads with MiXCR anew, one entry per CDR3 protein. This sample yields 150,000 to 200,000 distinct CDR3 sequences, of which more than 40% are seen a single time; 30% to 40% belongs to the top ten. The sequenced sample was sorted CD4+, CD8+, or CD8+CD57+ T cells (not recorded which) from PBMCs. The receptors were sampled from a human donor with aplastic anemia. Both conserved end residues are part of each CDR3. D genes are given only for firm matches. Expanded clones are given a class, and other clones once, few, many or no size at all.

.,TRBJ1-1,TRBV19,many,TGTGCCAGTAGTATACGGCGGGGGGGAACCACTGAAGCTTTCTTT,CASSIRRGGTTEAFF
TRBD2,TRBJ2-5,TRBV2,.,TGTGCCAGAGCGGGGGCGCGGAAAGAGACCCAGTACTTC,CARAGARKETQYF
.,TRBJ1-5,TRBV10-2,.,TGCGCCAGCAGTGAGGACGGGTACTCGAATCAGCCCCAGCATTTT,CASSEDGYSNQPQHF
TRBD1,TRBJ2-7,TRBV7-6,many,TGTGCCAGCAGCTTAGAGGGACAGGGGTACTACGAGCAGTACTTC,CASSLEGQGYYEQYF
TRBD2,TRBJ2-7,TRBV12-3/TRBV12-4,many,TGTGCCAGCAGTTTCCCCCCCGGGGCGGGAGCCTACGAGCAGTACTTC,CASSFPPGAGAYEQYF
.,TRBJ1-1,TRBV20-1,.,TGCAGTGCTGGGAGCTCAGGGGCGATGAACACTGAAGCTTTCTTT,CSAGSSGAMNTEAFF
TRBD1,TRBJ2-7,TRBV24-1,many,TGTGCCACCGAGGACAGGGGGCGGGACGAGCAGTACTTC,CATEDRGRDEQYF
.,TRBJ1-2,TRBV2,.,TGTGCCAGCAGTGAGGGGTGGGAGGGATATGGCTACACCTTC,CASSEGWEGYGYTF
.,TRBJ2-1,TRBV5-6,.,TGTGCCAGCAGCTTCCAGGGCACCGAGCAGTTCTTC,CASSFQGTEQFF
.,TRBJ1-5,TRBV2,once,TGTGCCAGCAGTGAAAAGTCTAATCAGCCCCAGCATTTT,CASSEKSNQPQHF
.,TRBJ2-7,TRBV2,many,TGTGCCAGCAGTGAAGTCCGGGGACAAATGTTCGAGCAGTACTTC,CASSEVRGQMFEQYF
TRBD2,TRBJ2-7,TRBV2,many,TGTGCCAGCAGTGAGGCTAGCGGGACCTACGAGCAGTACTTC,CASSEASGTYEQYF
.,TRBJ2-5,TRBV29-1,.,TGCAGCGTTGTTCCAATACAAGAGACCCAGTACTTC,CSVVPIQETQYF
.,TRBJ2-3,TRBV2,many,TGTGCCAGCAGTGAAGTAGGGGCCCCAGGTACGCAGTATTTT,CASSEVGAPGTQYF
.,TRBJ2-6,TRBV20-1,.,TGCAGTGCTAGAGGCGACAGGGCCAACGTCCTGACTTTC,CSARGDRANVLTF
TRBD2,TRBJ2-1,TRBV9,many,TGTGCCAGCAGCGAACTAGCGGATTACTACAATGAGCAGTTCTTC,CASSELADYYNEQFF
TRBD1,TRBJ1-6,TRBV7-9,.,TGTGCCAGCAGCTCCTCCGGGACAGCTAATTCACCCCTCCACTTT,CASSSSGTANSPLHF
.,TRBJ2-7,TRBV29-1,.,TGCAGCTCGGGAGACAAGTCCTACGAGCAGTACTTC,CSSGDKSYEQYF
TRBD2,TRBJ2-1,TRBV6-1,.,TGTGCCAGCAGTGAAATAGCGGGGGGATCCTACAATGAGCAGTCCTTC,CASSEIAGGSYNEQSF
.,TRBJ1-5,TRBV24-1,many,TGTGCCACCAGTGATCCTAAAGCTGATCTGCATCAGCCCCAGCATTTT,CATSDPKADLHQPQHF
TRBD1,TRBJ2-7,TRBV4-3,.,TGCGCCAGCAGCCAAGATTCCGGGACAGGGAGCTACGAGCAGCACTTC,CASSQDSGTGSYEQHF
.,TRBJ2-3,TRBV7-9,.,TGTGCCAGCAATCAAGGCACAGATACGCAGTATTTT,CASNQGTDTQYF
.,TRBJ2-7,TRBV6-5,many,TGTGCCAGCAGCCGGCACTCCGTAGACGAGCAGTACTTC,CASSRHSVDEQYF
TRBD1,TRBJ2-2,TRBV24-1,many,TGTGCCACCAGTGATTTGCTTCACGGGACAGGGCCCGGGGAGCTGTTTTTT,CATSDLLHGTGPGELFF
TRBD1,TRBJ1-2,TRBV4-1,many,TGCGCCAGCAGCCCGGGACAGGGGATCCTTGCCTCTGGCTACACCTTC,CASSPGQGILASGYTF
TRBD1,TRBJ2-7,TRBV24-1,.,TGTGCCACCAGTGGGGGACAGCTCTACGAGCAGTACTTC,CATSGGQLYEQYF
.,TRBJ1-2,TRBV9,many,TGTGCCAGCAGCGTAGGAGAGTACTATGGCTACACCTTC,CASSVGEYYGYTF
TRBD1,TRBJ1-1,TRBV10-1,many,TGCGCCAGCAGTGAGTCTGCAGGGGGGAACACTGAAGCTTTCTTT,CASSESAGGNTEAFF
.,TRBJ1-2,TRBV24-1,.,TGTGCCACCAGTGCAGGACAGCATAACTATGGCTACACCTTC,CATSAGQHNYGYTF
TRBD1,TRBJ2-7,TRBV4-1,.,TGCGCCAGCAGCCCCGGACAGGAGCCCATCTACGAGCAGTACTTC,CASSPGQEPIYEQYF
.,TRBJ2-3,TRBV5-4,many,TGTGCCAGCAGCGGGGAAAGCACAGATACGCAGTATTTT,CASSGESTDTQYF
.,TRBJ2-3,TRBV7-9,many,TGTGCCAGCAGCTTAATCTGGCAGACCTCCACAGATACGCAGTATTTT,CASSLIWQTSTDTQYF
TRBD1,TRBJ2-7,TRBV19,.,TGTGCCAGTAGGGAGACCGGGACAGCGCCCTACGAGCAGTACTTC,CASRETGTAPYEQYF
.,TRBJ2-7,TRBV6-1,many,TGTGCCAGCAGTCTTATGACAGGTTCCTACGAGCAGTACTTC,CASSLMTGSYEQYF
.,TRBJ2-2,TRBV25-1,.,TGTGCCAGCAGTGAATTAGGGGGAGATCTGGCCAGGGAGCTGTTTTTT,CASSELGGDLARELFF
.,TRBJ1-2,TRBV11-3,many,TGTGCCAGCAGCTCAGAGGACGGCTATGGCTACACCTTC,CASSSEDGYGYTF
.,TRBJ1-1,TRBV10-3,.,TGTGCCATCAGTGCTCGGGGTGATGAAGCTTTCTTT,CAISARGDEAFF
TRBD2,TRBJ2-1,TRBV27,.,TGTGCCAGCAGTTTAGGTTGGCGGGAGAAGGGCAATGAGCAGTTCTTC,CASSLGWREKGNEQFF
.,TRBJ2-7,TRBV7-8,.,TGTGCCAGCAGCTCCCAGAGGAGCTACGAGCAGTACTTC,CASSSQRSYEQYF
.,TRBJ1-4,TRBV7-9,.,TGTGCCAGCAGCGGAACAGGGACGGAAAAACTGTTTTTT,CASSGTGTEKLFF
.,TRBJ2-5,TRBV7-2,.,TGTGCCAGCAGCTGGCGGGGCGGGGAGACCCAGTACTTC,CASSWRGGETQYF
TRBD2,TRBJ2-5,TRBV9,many,TGTGCCAGCAGCCCTAGCGGGAGGGGTGAGACCCAGTACTTC,CASSPSGRGETQYF
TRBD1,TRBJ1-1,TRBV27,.,TGTGCCAGCAGTTCGGGGACAGTCAACACTGAAGCTTTCTTT,CASSSGTVNTEAFF
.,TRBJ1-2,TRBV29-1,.,TGCAGCGTTGAAGGACAGCCAACCTATGGCTACACCTTC,CSVEGQPTYGYTF
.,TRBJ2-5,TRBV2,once,TGTGCCAGCAAGGGGGACCAAGAGACCCAGTACTTC,CASKGDQETQYF